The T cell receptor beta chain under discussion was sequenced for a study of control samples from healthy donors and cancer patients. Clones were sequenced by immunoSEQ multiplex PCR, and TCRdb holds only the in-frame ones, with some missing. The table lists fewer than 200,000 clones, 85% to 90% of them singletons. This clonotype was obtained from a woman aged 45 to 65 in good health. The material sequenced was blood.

DNA of the CDR3: TGTGCCGGGATAGCGGGGGAAAAATACAATGAGCAGTTCTTC. This encodes CAGIAGEKYNEQFF. This chain connects TRBV11-2 to TRBJ2-1, with TRBD2 identical over 9 bases. This CDR3 has 14 amino acids. The germline V gene has CDR1 SGHAT and CDR2 FQNNGV. Trimming cost V 11 bases and J 4 bases; bases outside gene matches: 9.